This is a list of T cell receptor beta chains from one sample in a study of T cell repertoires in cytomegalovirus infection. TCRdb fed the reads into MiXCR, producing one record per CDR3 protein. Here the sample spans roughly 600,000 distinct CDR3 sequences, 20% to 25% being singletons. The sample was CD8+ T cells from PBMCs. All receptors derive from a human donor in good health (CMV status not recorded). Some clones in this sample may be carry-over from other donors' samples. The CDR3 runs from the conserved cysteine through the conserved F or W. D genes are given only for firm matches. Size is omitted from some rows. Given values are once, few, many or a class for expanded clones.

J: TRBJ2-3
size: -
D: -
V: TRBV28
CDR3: CVSSLKPLVPDTQYF
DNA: TGTGTCAGCAGTCTCAAGCCGTTGGTCCCAGATACGCAGTATTTT

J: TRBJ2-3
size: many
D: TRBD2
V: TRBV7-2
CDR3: CASSLTPGLALVDTQYF
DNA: TGTGCCAGCAGCTTAACCCCGGGACTAGCTTTAGTGGATACGCAGTATTTT

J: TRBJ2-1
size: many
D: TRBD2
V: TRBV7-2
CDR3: CASSLLAGGPDNEQFF
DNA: TGTGCCAGCAGCCTTCTAGCGGGGGGGCCGGACAATGAGCAGTTCTTC

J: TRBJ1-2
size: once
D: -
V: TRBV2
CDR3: CAVKYRDGYTF
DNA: TGTGCCGTCAAGTACAGGGATGGCTACACCTTC

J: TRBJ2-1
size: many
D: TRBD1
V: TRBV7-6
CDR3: CASTSRTGGSYNEQFF
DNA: TGTGCCAGCACCTCCCGTACAGGGGGCTCCTACAATGAGCAGTTCTTC

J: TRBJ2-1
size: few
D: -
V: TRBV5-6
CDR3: CASSLQGFYNEQFF
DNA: TGTGCCAGCAGCTTGCAGGGTTTCTACAATGAGCAGTTCTTC

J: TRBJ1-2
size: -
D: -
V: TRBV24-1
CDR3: CATSDFDSSYGYTF
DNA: TGTGCCACCAGTGATTTCGACAGCAGCTATGGCTACACCTTC

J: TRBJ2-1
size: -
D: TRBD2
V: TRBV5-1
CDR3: CASSPISVAGVTSYNEQFF
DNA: TGCGCCAGCAGCCCAATTTCGGTGGCGGGGGTCACCTCCTACAATGAGCAGTTCTTC

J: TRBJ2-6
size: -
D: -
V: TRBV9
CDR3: CASSAPANVLTF
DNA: TGTGCCAGCAGCGCCCCCGCCAACGTCCTGACTTTC

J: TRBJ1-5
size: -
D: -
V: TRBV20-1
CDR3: CSAPPIGGHHQPQHF
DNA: TGCAGTGCCCCACCGATAGGGGGGCATCATCAGCCCCAGCATTTT

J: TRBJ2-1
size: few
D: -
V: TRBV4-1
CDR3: CASSQARTYYNEQFF
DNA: TGCGCCAGCAGCCAAGCACGGACATACTACAATGAGCAGTTCTTC

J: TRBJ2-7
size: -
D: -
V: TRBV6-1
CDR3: CAVQLSSYEQYF
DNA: TGTGCCGTCCAACTGTCCTCCTACGAGCAGTACTTC

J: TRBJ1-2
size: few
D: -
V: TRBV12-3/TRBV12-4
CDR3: CASSLQGLDYTF
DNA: TGTGCCAGCAGTTTACAGGGATTAGACTACACCTTC

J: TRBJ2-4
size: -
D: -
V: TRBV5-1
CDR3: CASSPRTERNIQYF
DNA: TGCGCCAGCAGCCCAAGGACAGAGAGAAACATTCAGTACTTC

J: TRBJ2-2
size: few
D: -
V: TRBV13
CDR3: CASSSPGHTNTGELFF
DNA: TGTGCCAGCAGCTCGCCGGGACATACGAACACCGGGGAGCTGTTTTTT

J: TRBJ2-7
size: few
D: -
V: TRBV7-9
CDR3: CASSFRAREQYF
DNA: TGTGCCAGCAGCTTCCGCGCTCGGGAGCAGTACTTC

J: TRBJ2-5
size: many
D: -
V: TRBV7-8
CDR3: CASSLAQREGETQYF
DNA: TGTGCCAGCAGCTTAGCGCAGAGGGAAGGAGAGACCCAGTACTTC

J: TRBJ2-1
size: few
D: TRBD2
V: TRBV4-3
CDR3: CASSPMRGASYNEQFF
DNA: TGCGCCAGCAGCCCGATGCGGGGGGCCTCCTACAATGAGCAGTTCTTC

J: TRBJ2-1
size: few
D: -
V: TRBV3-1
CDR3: CASSREGDSGDEQFF
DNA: TGTGCCAGCAGCCGCGAGGGGGATTCGGGCGATGAGCAGTTCTTC

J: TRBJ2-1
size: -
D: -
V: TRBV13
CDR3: CASSVSSGTSYNEQFF
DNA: TGTGCCAGCAGCGTATCTTCCGGGACTTCTTACAATGAGCAGTTCTTC

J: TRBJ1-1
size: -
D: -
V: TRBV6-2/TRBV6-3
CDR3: CASTRGAEGTEAFF
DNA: TGTGCCAGCACGCGGGGGGCGGAAGGCACTGAAGCTTTCTTT

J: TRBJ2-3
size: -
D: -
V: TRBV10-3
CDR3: CAISALRLGEDTQYF
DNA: TGTGCCATCAGTGCCTTGAGGCTTGGGGAGGATACGCAGTATTTT

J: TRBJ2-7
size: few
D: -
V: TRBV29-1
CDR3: CSVEEGERYEQYF
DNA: TGCAGCGTTGAAGAAGGGGAACGCTACGAGCAGTACTTC

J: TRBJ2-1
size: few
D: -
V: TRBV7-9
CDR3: CASSAGDRGYNEQFF
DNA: TGTGCCAGCAGTGCGGGGGACAGAGGGTACAATGAGCAGTTCTTC

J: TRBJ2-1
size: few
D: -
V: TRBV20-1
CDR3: CSAGYNEQFF
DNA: TGCAGTGCTGGATACAATGAGCAGTTCTTC

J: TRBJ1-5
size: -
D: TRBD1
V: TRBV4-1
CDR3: CASSSGQGAGHIQPQHF
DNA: TGCGCCAGCAGCTCCGGACAGGGGGCCGGACACATTCAGCCCCAGCATTTT

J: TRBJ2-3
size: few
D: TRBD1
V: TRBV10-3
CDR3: CAISGDREGEFTDTQYF
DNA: TGTGCCATCAGTGGGGACAGGGAGGGCGAGTTCACAGATACGCAGTATTTT

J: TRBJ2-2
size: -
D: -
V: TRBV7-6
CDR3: CASSRGSTNTGELFF
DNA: TGTGCCAGCAGCCGCGGGTCTACGAACACCGGGGAGCTGTTTTTT

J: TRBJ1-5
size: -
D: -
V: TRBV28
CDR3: CASSLVFNSNQPQHF
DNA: TGTGCCAGCAGTTTGGTATTCAATAGCAATCAGCCCCAGCATTTT

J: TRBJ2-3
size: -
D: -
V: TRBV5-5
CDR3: CASSLAVGGPTDTQYF
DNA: TGTGCCAGCAGCTTGGCCGTCGGGGGCCCCACAGATACGCAGTATTTT

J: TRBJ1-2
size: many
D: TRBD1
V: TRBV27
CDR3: CASSLVGTDYGYTF
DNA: TGTGCCAGCAGTTTAGTAGGGACAGATTATGGCTACACCTTC

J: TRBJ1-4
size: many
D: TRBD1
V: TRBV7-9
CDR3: CASSFGRGRGTNEKLFF
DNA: TGTGCCAGCAGCTTCGGCAGGGGGCGGGGTACTAATGAAAAACTGTTTTTT

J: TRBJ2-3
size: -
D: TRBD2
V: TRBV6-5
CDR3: CASNYRSGGGTDTQYF
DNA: TGTGCCAGCAACTATCGTAGCGGGGGGGGTACAGATACGCAGTATTTT

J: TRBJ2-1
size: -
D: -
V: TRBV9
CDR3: CASSVNRGSSYNEQFF
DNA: TGTGCCAGCAGCGTAAATCGGGGGAGCTCCTACAATGAGCAGTTCTTC

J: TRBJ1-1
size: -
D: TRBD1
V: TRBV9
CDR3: CASSPLGGGTGEAFF
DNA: TGTGCCAGCAGCCCCCTTGGGGGGGGGACAGGTGAAGCTTTCTTT

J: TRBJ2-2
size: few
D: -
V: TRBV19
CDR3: CASSPRQGLPPNTGELFF
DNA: TGTGCCAGTTCCCCCCGGCAAGGTCTCCCTCCGAACACCGGGGAGCTGTTTTTT

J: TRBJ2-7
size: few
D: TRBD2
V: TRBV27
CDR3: CASSFGLAGAPSYEQYF
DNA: TGTGCCAGCAGTTTCGGGCTAGCGGGGGCCCCCTCCTACGAGCAGTACTTC

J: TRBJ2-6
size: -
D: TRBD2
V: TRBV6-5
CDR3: CASSSRGGGQGHQVGANVLTF
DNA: TGTGCCAGCAGTTCCCGGGGGGGGGGGCAGGGACATCAAGTAGGGGCCAACGTCCTGACTTTC

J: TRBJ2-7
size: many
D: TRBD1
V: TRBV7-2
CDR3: CASSLLDRAYEQYF
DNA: TGTGCCAGCAGCTTGCTGGACAGGGCCTACGAGCAGTACTTC

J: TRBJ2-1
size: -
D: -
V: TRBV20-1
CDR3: CSALPYNEQFF
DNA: TGCAGTGCTCTTCCCTACAATGAGCAGTTCTTC

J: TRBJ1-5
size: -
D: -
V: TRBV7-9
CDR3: CASSMDVSNQPQHF
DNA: TGTGCCAGCAGCATGGACGTTAGCAATCAGCCCCAGCATTTT

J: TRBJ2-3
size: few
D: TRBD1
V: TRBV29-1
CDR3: CSVERDRVTDTQYF
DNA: TGCAGCGTTGAAAGGGACAGGGTAACAGATACGCAGTATTTT

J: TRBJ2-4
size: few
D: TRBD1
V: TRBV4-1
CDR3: CASSHGGQGVAKNIQYF
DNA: TGCGCCAGCAGCCACGGAGGACAGGGGGTGGCCAAAAACATTCAGTACTTC

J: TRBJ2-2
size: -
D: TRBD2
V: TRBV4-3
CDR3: CASSHPGGPNTGELFF
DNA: TGCGCCAGCAGCCACCCGGGGGGGCCTAACACCGGGGAGCTGTTTTTT

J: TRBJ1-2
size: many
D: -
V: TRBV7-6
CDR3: CASSPLFRHLNYGYTF
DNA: TGTGCCAGCAGCCCCCTATTCCGACACCTTAACTATGGCTACACCTTC

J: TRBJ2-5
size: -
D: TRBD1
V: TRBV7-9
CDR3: CASSTRDRGQETQYF
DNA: TGTGCCAGCAGCACCCGTGACAGGGGGCAGGAGACCCAGTACTTC

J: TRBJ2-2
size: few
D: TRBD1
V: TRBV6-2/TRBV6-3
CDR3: CASSSVQGRTGELFF
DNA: TGTGCCAGCAGTTCTGTACAGGGGCGGACCGGGGAGCTGTTTTTT

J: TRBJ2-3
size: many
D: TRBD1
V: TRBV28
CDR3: CASNKDRGADTQYF
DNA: TGTGCCAGCAATAAGGACAGGGGTGCAGATACGCAGTATTTT

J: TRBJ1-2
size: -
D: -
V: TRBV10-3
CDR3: CAISEGGKVYGYTF
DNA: TGTGCCATCAGCGAGGGGGGTAAAGTCTATGGCTACACCTTC

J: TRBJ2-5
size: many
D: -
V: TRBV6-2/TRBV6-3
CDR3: CASSYLMLETQYF
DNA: TGTGCCAGCAGTTACCTCATGTTGGAGACCCAGTACTTC

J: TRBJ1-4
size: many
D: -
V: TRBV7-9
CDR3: CASRHLGGFDEKLFF
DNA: TGTGCCAGCAGGCATCTCGGGGGGTTTGACGAAAAACTGTTTTTT

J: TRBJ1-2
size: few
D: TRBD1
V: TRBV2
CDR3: CASSEKGQAPNGYTF
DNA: TGTGCCAGCAGTGAGAAGGGACAGGCCCCGAATGGCTACACCTTC

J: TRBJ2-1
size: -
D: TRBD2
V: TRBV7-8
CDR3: CASSLLLAEINEQFF
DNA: TGTGCCAGCAGCTTATTACTAGCGGAAATCAATGAGCAGTTCTTC

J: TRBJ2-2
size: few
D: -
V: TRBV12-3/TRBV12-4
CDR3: CASSFVPALGELFF
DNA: TGTGCCAGCAGTTTCGTACCAGCCCTAGGGGAGCTGTTTTTT

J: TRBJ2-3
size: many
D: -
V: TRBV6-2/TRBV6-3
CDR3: CASSYPRYGGRTQYF
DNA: TGTGCCAGCAGTTACCCGAGGTACGGAGGTCGTACGCAGTATTTT

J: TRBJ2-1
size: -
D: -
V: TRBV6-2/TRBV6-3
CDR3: CASGSTGREQFF
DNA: TGTGCCAGCGGTTCTACAGGGCGTGAGCAGTTCTTC

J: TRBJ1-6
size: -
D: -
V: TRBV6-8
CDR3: CASSSTQGRGSPLHF
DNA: TGTGCCAGCAGTTCCACACAGGGTCGAGGATCACCCCTCCACTTT

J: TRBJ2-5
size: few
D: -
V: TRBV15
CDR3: CATSRRQVLQETQYF
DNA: TGTGCCACCAGCAGAAGACAGGTGCTCCAAGAGACCCAGTACTTC

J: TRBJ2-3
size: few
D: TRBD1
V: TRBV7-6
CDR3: CASSLVGTGTEDTQYF
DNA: TGTGCCAGCAGCTTAGTCGGGACAGGGACGGAAGATACGCAGTATTTT

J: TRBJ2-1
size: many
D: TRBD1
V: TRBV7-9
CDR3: CASSQRGGVGNEQFF
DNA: TGTGCCAGCAGCCAGAGAGGGGGCGTCGGTAATGAGCAGTTCTTC